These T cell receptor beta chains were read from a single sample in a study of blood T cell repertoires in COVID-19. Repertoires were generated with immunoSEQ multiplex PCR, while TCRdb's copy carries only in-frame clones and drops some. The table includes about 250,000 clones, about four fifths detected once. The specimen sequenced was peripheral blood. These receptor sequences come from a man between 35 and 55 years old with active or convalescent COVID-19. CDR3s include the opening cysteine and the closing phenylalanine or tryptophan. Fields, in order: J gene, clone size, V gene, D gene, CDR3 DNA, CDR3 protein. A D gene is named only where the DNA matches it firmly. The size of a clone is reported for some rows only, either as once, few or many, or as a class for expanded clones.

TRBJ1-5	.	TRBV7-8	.	TGTGCCAGCAGCTTAGCGACAGGATATAGCAATCAGCCCCAGCATTTT	CASSLATGYSNQPQHF
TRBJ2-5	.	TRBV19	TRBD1	TGTGCCAGTAGTATAGTTGGGACAGCTTACGAGACCCAGTACTTC	CASSIVGTAYETQYF
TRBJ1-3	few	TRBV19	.	TGTGCCAGTAGTGGCACAGGGACGTCCGGAAACACCATATATTTT	CASSGTGTSGNTIYF
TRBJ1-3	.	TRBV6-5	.	TGTGCCAGCAGACAGGGCAGCTCTGGAAACACCATATATTTT	CASRQGSSGNTIYF
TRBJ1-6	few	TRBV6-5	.	TGTGCCAGCAGTCCTGACAGGATGCCCAATTCACCCCTCCACTTT	CASSPDRMPNSPLHF
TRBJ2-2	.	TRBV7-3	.	TGTGCCAGCAGCTTAGACTACACCGGGGAGCTGTTTTTT	CASSLDYTGELFF
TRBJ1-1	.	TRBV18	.	TGTGCCAGCTCTCCGACGACGGGATTGAACACTGAAGCTTTCTTT	CASSPTTGLNTEAFF
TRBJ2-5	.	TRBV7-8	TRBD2	TGTGCCAGCAGCTTAACTAGCGGGGACAAACAAGAGACCCAGTACTTC	CASSLTSGDKQETQYF
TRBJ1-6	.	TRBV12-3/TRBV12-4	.	TGTGCCAGCAGTTTGAGCTTAGCTTCACCCCTCCACTTT	CASSLSLASPLHF
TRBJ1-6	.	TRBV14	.	TGTGCCACCAGCGCGTTCTATAATTCACCCCTCCACTTT	CATSAFYNSPLHF
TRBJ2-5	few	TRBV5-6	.	TGTGCCAGCAGCTTTACCGCCGGGTACCAAGAGACCCAGTACTTC	CASSFTAGYQETQYF